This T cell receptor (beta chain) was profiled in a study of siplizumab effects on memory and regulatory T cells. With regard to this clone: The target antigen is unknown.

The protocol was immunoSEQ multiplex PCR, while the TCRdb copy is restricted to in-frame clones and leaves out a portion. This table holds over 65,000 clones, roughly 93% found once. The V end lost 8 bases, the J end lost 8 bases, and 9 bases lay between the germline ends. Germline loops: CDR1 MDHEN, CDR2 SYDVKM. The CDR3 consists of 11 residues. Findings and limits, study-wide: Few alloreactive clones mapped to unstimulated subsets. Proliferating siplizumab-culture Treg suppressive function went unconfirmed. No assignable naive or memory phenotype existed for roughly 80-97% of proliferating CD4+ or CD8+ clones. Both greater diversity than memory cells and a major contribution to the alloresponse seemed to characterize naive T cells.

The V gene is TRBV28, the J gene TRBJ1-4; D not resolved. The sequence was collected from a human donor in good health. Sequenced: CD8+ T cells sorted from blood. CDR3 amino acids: CASAGGEKLFF. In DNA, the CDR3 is TGTGCCAGCGCCGGAGGGGAAAAACTGTTTTTT.